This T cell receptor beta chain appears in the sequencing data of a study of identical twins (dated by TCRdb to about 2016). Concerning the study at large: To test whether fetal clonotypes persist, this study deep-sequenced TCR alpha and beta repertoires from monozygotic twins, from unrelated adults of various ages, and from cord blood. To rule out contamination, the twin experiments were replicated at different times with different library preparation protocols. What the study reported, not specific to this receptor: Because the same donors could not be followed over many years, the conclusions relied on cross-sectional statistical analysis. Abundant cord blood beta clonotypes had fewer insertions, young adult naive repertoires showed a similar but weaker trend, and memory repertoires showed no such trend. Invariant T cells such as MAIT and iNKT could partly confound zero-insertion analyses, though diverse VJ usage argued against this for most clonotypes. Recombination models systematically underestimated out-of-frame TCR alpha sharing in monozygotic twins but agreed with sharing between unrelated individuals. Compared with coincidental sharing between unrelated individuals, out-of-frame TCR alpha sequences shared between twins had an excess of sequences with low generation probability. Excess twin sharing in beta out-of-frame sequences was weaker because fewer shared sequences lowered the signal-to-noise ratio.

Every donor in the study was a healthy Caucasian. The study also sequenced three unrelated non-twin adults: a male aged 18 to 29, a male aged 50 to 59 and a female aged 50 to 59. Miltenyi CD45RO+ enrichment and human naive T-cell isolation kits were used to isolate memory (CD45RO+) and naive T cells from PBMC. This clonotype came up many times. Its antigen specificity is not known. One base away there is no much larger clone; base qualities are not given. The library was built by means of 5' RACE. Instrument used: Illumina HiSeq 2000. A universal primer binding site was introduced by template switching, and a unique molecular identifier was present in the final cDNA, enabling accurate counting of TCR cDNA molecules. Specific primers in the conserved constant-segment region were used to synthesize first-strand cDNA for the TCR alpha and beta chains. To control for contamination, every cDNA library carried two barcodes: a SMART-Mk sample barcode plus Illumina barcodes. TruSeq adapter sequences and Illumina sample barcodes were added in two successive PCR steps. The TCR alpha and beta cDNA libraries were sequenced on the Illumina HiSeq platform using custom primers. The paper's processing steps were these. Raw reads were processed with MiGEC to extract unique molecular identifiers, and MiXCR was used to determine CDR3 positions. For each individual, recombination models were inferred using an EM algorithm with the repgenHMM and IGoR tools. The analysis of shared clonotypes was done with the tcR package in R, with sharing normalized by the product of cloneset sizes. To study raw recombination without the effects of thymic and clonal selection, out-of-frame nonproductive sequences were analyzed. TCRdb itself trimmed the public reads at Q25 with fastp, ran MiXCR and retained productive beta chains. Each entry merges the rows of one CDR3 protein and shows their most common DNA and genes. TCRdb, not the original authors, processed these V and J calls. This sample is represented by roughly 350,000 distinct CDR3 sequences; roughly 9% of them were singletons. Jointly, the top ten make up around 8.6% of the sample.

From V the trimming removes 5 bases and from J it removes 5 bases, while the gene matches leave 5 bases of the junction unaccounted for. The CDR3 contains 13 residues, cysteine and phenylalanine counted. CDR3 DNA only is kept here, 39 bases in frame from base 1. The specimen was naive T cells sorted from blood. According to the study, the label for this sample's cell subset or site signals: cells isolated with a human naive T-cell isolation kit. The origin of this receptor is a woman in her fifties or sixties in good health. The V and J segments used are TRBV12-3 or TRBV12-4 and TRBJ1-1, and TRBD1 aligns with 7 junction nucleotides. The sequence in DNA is TGTGCCAGCAGTGGTGGGACAGATACTGAAGCTTTCTTT. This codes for CASSGGTDTEAFF.